This TCR beta chain comes out of a study of blood T cell repertoires in COVID-19. For the study at large: T cells, B-cell-depleted T cells, or PBMCs provided the cDNA or gDNA that served as material.

This CDR3 region has 16 residues. The trim removed 0 bases at V and 5 bases at J, leaving 9 bases unmatched. Per germline, CDR1 SGHDT and CDR2 YYEEEE. Seattle enrolled patients during active infection and tracked them longitudinally. The repertoire was sequenced with immunoSEQ multiplex PCR; TCRdb's copy has only in-frame clones and lacks some. Counted here are under 250,000 clones, 85% occurring once; the ten biggest clones make up under 2.5%. The rearrangement uses TRBV5-6 and TRBJ2-5; 8 bases map to TRBD2. This TCR derives from a woman aged 70-85 years with COVID-19, enrolled during active disease. The sample taken for sequencing was peripheral blood. The CDR3 nucleotides are TGTGCCAGCAGCTTGGACGGGAGGGCCCTTGGGGAGACCCAGTACTTC. Amino acid sequence: CASSLDGRALGETQYF.